The TCR beta chain under discussion was sequenced for a study of blood T cell repertoires in COVID-19. Trimming stripped 0 bases from V and 7 bases from J, with 13 bases between. CDR3 length: 16 amino acids. Germline-derived CDR1 and CDR2 are MNHEY and SVGAGI. Assay used: immunoSEQ multiplex PCR; TCRdb lists only in-frame clones, some missing. The sample includes some 250,000 clones, approximately 80% of them seen just once. The sequenced sample consisted of peripheral blood. The receptor's source is a woman in her sixties with active or convalescent COVID-19. The rearrangement uses TRBV6-5 and TRBJ1-6; a possible D gene is TRBD1 (6 bases). CDR3 in DNA: TGTGCCAGCAGTTACTCCCGGGGGGGCCAAAATTCACCCCTCCACTTT. It yields the protein CASSYSRGGQNSPLHF.